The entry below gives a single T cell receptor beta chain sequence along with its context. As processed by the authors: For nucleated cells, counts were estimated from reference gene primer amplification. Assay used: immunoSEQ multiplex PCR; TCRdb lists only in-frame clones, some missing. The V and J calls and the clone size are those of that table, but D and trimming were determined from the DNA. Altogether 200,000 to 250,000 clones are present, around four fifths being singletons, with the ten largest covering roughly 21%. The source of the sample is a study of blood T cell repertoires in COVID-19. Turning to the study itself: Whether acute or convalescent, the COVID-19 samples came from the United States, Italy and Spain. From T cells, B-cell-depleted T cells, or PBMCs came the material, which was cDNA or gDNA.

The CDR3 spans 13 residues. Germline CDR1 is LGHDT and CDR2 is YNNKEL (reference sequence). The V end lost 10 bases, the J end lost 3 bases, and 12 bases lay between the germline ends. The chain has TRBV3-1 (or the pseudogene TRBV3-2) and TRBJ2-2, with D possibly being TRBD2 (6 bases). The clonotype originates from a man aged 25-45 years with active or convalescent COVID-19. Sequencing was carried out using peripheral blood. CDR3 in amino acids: CAIRDLHTGELFF. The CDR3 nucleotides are TGTGCCATCCGGGACTTACACACCGGGGAGCTGTTTTTT.